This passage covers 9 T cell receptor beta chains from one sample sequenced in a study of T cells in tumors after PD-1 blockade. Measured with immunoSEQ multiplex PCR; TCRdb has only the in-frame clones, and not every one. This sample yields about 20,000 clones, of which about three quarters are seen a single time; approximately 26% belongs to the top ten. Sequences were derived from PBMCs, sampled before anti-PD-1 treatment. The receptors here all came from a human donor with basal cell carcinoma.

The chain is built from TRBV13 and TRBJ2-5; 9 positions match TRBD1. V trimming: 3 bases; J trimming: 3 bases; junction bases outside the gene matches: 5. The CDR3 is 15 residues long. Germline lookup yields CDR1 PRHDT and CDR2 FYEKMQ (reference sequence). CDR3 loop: CASSFPGTGKETQYF. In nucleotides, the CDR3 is TGTGCCAGCAGCTTCCCCGGGACAGGGAAAGAGACCCAGTACTTC.

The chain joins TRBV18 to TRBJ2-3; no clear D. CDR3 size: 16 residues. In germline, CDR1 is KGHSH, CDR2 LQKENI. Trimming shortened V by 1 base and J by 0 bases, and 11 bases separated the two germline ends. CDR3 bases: TGTGCCAGCTCACCACGGATCGGCAGCAGCACAGATACGCAGTATTTT. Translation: CASSPRIGSSTDTQYF.

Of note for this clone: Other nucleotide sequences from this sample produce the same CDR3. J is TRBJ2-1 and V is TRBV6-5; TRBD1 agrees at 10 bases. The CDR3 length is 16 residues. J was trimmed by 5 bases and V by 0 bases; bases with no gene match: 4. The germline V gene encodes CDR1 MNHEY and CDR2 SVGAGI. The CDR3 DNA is TGTGCCAGCAGTTACTCTGGGACAGGGGATAACAATGAGCAGTTCTTC. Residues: CASSYSGTGDNNEQFF.

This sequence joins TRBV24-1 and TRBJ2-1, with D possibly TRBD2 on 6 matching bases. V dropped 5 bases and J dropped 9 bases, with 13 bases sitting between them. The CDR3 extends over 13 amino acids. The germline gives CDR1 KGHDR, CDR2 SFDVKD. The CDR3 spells CATSASMGGEQFF. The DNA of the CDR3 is TGTGCCACCAGTGCATCCATGGGGGGTGAGCAGTTCTTC.

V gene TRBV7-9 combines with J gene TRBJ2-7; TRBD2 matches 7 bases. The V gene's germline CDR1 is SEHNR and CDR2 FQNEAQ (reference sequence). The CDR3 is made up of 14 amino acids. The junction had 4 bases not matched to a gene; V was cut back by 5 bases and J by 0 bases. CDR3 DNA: TGTGCCAGCAGCCCCGGGGGGAGCTCCTACGAGCAGTACTTC. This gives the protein CASSPGGSSYEQYF.

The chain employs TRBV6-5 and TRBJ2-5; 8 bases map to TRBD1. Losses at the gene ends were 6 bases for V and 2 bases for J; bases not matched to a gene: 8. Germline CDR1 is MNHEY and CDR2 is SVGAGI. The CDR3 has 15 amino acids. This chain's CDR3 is CASRGRTGGQETQYF. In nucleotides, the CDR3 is TGTGCCAGCAGAGGAAGAACAGGGGGGCAAGAGACCCAGTACTTC.

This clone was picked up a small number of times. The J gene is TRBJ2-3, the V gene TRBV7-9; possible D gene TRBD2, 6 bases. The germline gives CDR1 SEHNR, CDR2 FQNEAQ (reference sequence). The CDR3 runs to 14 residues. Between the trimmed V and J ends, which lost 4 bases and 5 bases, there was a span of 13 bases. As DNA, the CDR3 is TGTGCCAGCAGCTCCCGGGACTTAGGAGATACGCAGTATTTT. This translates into CASSSRDLGDTQYF.

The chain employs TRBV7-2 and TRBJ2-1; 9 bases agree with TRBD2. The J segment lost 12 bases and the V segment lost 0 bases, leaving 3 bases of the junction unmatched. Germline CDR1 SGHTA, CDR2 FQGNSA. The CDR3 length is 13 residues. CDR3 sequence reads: CASSLAGSGGQFF. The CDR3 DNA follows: TGTGCCAGCAGCTTAGCGGGTAGCGGGGGGCAGTTCTTC.

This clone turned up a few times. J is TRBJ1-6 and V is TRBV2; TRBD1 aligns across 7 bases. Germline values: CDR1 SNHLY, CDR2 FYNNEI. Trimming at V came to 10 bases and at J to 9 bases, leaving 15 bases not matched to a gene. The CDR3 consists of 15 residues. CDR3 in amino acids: CAIPTTGEGGSPLHF. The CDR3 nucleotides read TGTGCCATACCTACCACAGGGGAAGGGGGTTCACCCCTCCACTTT.